This T cell receptor (beta chain) originates from a study of post-analysis software for immune sequencing data. Turning to the study itself: Disease courses included relapsing-remitting, secondary progressive and progressive-relapsing multiple sclerosis.

This clonotype has a handful of counts. Its antigen is undetermined. Sequencing libraries made from TCR beta cDNA carried unique molecular identifiers. Hundreds of thousands of cDNA molecules came from approximately 1 to 10 million T cells. TCRdb passed the PCR reads through MiXCR, listing each CDR3 protein once. The data show about 570,000 distinct CDR3 sequences, around a third seen once. Study-level results: Patients used five TRBV segments, including TRBV5-6, TRBV5-1 and TRBV20-1, more often than controls. The normalized Chao1 diversity of multiple sclerosis patients was significantly lower than that of controls. Samples from a shared batch, those prepared together, strongly co-clustered by F measure.

This CDR3 has 15 amino acids. V trimming: 1 base; J trimming: 0 bases; junction bases outside the gene matches: 6. CDR1 DFQATT and CDR2 SNEGSKA come from the germline V gene (reference sequence). Sample: blood. The sequence was collected from a girl aged 2-17 years with multiple sclerosis. The rearrangement uses TRBV20-1 and TRBJ2-7; 7 bases map to TRBD2. As DNA, the CDR3 is TGCAGTGCTAGAGCCGGCGGGAGCAACTCCTACGAGCAGTACTTC. It codes for CSARAGGSNSYEQYF.